This entry concerns a single TCR beta chain. Construction of TCR beta libraries relied on iRepertoire HTBI primers and on Arm-PCR targeting CDR3 regions. MiXCR was run by TCRdb on the multiplex PCR reads, yielding one entry per CDR3 protein. The sample shows about 530,000 distinct CDR3 sequences, about 16% of them seen only once. The data derive from a study of regulatory T cells in long-lasting Graves disease. Germline lookup yields CDR1 SGHDT and CDR2 YYEEEE. The CDR3 spans 13 residues. The J segment lost 3 bases and the V segment lost 5 bases, leaving 3 bases of the junction unmatched. Time point: newly diagnosed GD, antithyroid drugs for less than 3 months. RNA from PBMCs was the source of the TCR library. The sample also formed part of further work on T cells in Graves' hyperthyroidism and ophthalmopathy.

The chain carries TRBV5-6 and TRBJ2-3, with 7 bases aligning to TRBD1. Sequencing used peripheral blood mononuclear cells (PBMCs), obtained at new diagnosis, from a patient treated with antithyroid drugs. The sequence was collected from a woman in her forties or fifties with Graves disease. Here the CDR3 DNA reads TGTGCCAGCAGGAAACAGGGGACAGATACGCAGTATTTT. Translated: CASRKQGTDTQYF.